The clone carrying this T cell receptor beta chain was seen only a few times. The antigen is not known. It was template switching that added a universal primer site, and there were unique molecular identifiers on the cDNA. One entry per CDR3 protein, called by TCRdb with MiXCR from the 5' RACE reads. There are approximately 700,000 distinct CDR3 sequences in the sample; about 20% occur only once, and over 10% lies in the top ten. The source of the sample is a study of identical twins. Findings and limits, study-wide: Insertions were fewer in abundant cord blood beta clonotypes, whereas memory repertoires showed none of this pattern.

In germline, CDR1 is LNHNV, CDR2 YYDKDF (reference sequence). The CDR3 length is 15 residues. V dropped 2 bases and J dropped 5 bases, with 15 bases sitting between them. These data were also reused for a study on T cells expressing NK-cell markers. As that report states: CD8+ T cells in six donors included dominant NKG2C+ clonotypes at 1.0-7.0%.

The clonotype was recovered from a woman aged 18-30 years in good health. The chain couples TRBV15 to TRBJ1-2, with a weak D call TRBD1 (5 bases). Material: PBMCs. The CDR3, as DNA: TGTGCCACCAGCAGATCCCGAGACAGTTCTTATGGCTACACCTTC. This gives the protein CATSRSRDSSYGYTF.